Sequencing of this T cell receptor beta chain was carried out in a study of shared clonotypes between healthy human individuals. TCRdb's table, derived via immunoSEQ multiplex PCR, lists solely in-frame clones and lacks some. The sample consists of about 1 million clones, 75% of them appearing once. The CDR3 has 15 amino acids. With 7 bases removed from V and 5 bases from J, the gap between germline ends came to 20 bases. Germline V gives CDR1 SGHTA, CDR2 FQGNSA. The chain is built from TRBV7-2 and TRBJ1-2; D gene ambiguous. What was sequenced was memory CD4+ T cells sorted from blood. Regarding subset: CD45RA-negative fraction. This clonotype was sampled from a young man in good health. The CDR3, as DNA: TGTGCCAGCACTTTCCCTGGACTGGCGGGGTATGGCTACACCTTC. Translating gives CASTFPGLAGYGYTF.